This TCR beta chain was identified during a study of patients and donors after allogeneic stem cell transplantation. TCRdb called the RT-PCR reads again in MiXCR, with one record for every CDR3 protein. The repertoire holds approximately 410,000 distinct CDR3 sequences, with approximately 16% as singletons. This clonotype was seen only once. The germline V gene has CDR1 SGDLS and CDR2 YYNGEE. V dropped 1 base and J dropped 6 bases, with 14 bases sitting between them. There are 14 residues in the CDR3. Sequenced sample: blood, either unsorted or a sorted T cell fraction (not recorded which). The sequence came from a human donor who was either an allogeneic HSCT recipient or a stem cell or donor lymphocyte infusion donor (not recorded which). It is not recorded whose cells these are; they may come from a transplant donor. This rearrangement joins TRBV9 to TRBJ2-7; possibly TRBD2 for D (6 bases). Here the CDR3 reads CASSVLWDWGEQYF. In nucleotides, the CDR3 is TGTGCCAGCAGCGTATTGTGGGACTGGGGCGAGCAGTACTTC.